This T cell receptor beta chain was identified during a study of blood T cell repertoires in COVID-19. How the authors handled the data: Reference gene primers were amplified, and this amplification served to estimate nucleated cell counts. The repertoire was sequenced with immunoSEQ multiplex PCR; TCRdb's copy has only in-frame clones and lacks some. The V and J calls and clone size come from that table; D and trimming were worked out from the DNA. Found here are about 110,000 clones, just over 85% of them singletons; the top ten hold over 2%. Germline V gives CDR1 MDHEN, CDR2 SYDVKM. This CDR3 has 18 residues. Trimming removed 3 bases from V and 7 bases from J; junction bases left unmatched: 17.

Sequenced sample: peripheral blood. This sequence was found in a human donor in a cohort sampled during active COVID-19. This chain uses TRBV28 with TRBJ2-1; 8 bases align to TRBD2. CDR3 in amino acids: CASSFVAGRGLGENEQFF. In DNA form, the CDR3 reads TGTGCCAGCAGTTTCGTAGCGGGGAGGGGGTTGGGCGAAAATGAGCAGTTCTTC. The full variable domain, its missing parts supplied by reference TRBV28 and TRBJ2-1, is DVKVTQSSRYLVKRTGEKVFLECVQDMDHENMFWYRQDPGLGLRLIYFSYDVKMKEKGDIPEGYSVSREKKERFSLILESASTNQTSMYLCASSFVAGRGLGENEQFFGPGTRLTVL.